This TCR beta chain comes out of a study of T cell changes during pregnancy in multiple sclerosis. This clone occurred once. TCRdb's copy holds only in-frame clones and misses some; the assay was immunoSEQ multiplex PCR. Among around 70,000 clones listed, roughly nine tenths were seen once. The germline CDR1 and CDR2 sequences are SNHLY and FYNNEI. CDR3 length: 14 amino acids. The V gene lost 7 bases and the J gene lost 0 bases, with 10 bases spanning the gap. This chain joins TRBV2 and TRBJ1-3, with D hard to call. The input for sequencing was peripheral blood, taken in the second trimester of pregnancy. The receptor was derived from a female donor with multiple sclerosis, enrolled in a pregnancy study. The chain's CDR3 is CASKEIFSGNTIYF. CDR3 sequence (DNA): TGTGCCAGCAAGGAGATCTTCTCTGGAAACACCATATATTTT.